The 14 T cell receptor beta chains listed next were all sequenced from one sample in a study of T cells after yellow fever vaccination. MiXCR, run by TCRdb on the 5' RACE reads, gives a single entry per CDR3 protein. The sample has 250,000 to 300,000 distinct CDR3 sequences, 5.2% seen once; the top ten hold roughly 3.3%. The sequencing here drew on CD4+ T cells sorted from PBMCs, taken on the day of the yellow fever booster vaccination. Receptor source: a young man who received the YFV17D yellow fever vaccine.

There are many counts of this clonotype. The chain is built from TRBV7-9 and TRBJ1-1; no clear D gene. Trimming shortened V by 3 bases and J by 3 bases, and 8 bases separated the two germline ends. Germline lookup yields CDR1 SEHNR and CDR2 FQNEAQ (reference sequence). The CDR3 loop spans 13 amino acids. CDR3 loop: CASSFHGDTEAFF. In nucleotides, the CDR3 is TGTGCCAGCAGCTTTCACGGGGACACTGAAGCTTTCTTT.

This clonotype was counted many times. The V gene is TRBV2, the J gene TRBJ2-5; possible D gene TRBD1, 8 bases. Trimming left V 7 bases short and J 4 bases short, with 13 bases between. Germline V gene lookup returns CDR1 SNHLY and CDR2 FYNNEI. This CDR3 has 13 amino acids. CDR3 bases: TGTGCCAGCAAGGACAGGGAGGGAGAGACCCAGTACTTC. The encoded protein is CASKDREGETQYF.

This clonotype was recorded many times. Mismatch with germline at one junction end may stem from a read error. The chain recombines TRBV10-2 with TRBJ2-2, with TRBD1 matching over 7 bases. This CDR3 contains 15 residues. Per the germline V gene, CDR1 is WSHSY and CDR2 is SAAADI. CDR3 DNA: TGCGCCAGCAGCGAGTTACCCAGGGGGACCGGGGAGCTGTTTTTT. As protein: CASSELPRGTGELFF.

This clonotype was seen repeatedly, ten times or more. The chain uses TRBV4-1 and TRBJ1-1; possible D gene TRBD1, 6 bases. The length of the CDR3 is 15 residues. V lost 3 bases and J lost 0, with 11 bases in between. The V gene's germline CDR1 is MGHRA and CDR2 YSYEKL. CDR3 nucleotide sequence: TGCGCCAGCAGCCACCATGGACAGATGAACACTGAAGCTTTCTTT. Translating gives CASSHHGQMNTEAFF.

This clonotype showed up many times. In DNA form, the CDR3 reads TGTGCCAGCAGTTATCGTCGGGAGACCCAGTACTTC. Its translation: CASSYRRETQYF. The V and J genes are TRBV7-2 and TRBJ2-5; D is unresolved. CDR3 size: 12 residues. Germline V gene sequence: CDR1 SGHTA, CDR2 FQGNSA. With 6 bases removed from V and 5 bases from J, the gap between germline ends came to 10 bases.

J is TRBJ2-2 and V is TRBV25-1; the D is unclear. This CDR3 region has 11 residues. The V gene lost 7 bases and the J gene lost 7 bases, with 7 bases spanning the gap. CDR1 MGHDK and CDR2 SYGVNS come from the germline V gene. In nucleotides, the CDR3 is TGTGCCAGCACCTATAGCGGGGAGCTGTTTTTT. It specifies CASTYSGELFF.

This clonotype showed up just a few times. The chain has TRBV5-1 and TRBJ1-2, with unresolved D. CDR3 length: 13 amino acids. The germline V gene has CDR1 SGHRS and CDR2 YFSETQ. V lost 0 bases, J lost 5 bases, and 8 bases lay in between. The CDR3 loop is CASSLVPGYGYTF. The DNA for the CDR3 is TGCGCCAGCAGCTTGGTCCCTGGGTATGGCTACACCTTC.

This clonotype was found many times. The chain carries TRBV9 and TRBJ2-5, with TRBD2 matching over 10 bases. The J segment lost 5 bases and the V segment lost 4 bases, leaving 5 bases of the junction unmatched. CDR1 is SGDLS and CDR2 is YYNGEE in the germline V gene. The CDR3 loop spans 14 amino acids. CDR3 sequence reads: CASSPSGGRETQYF. The CDR3 DNA reads TGTGCCAGCAGCCCTAGCGGGGGCAGGGAGACCCAGTACTTC.

V is TRBV12-3 or TRBV12-4 and J is TRBJ2-1, with D unclear. V lost 7 bases to trimming and J lost 2 bases, with 9 bases between them. CDR3 length: 13 residues. CDR3 sequence (DNA): TGTGCCAGCACCTCCGCCACCTACAATGAGCAGTTCTTC. This translates into CASTSATYNEQFF.

This clonotype was observed a few times. One junction end disagrees with the germline gene, perhaps due to a read error. The CDR3 DNA is TGTGCCAGTAGTATCGGGATCCGCCGGGTCTTT. Protein sequence: CASSIGIRRVF. This chain joins TRBV19 and TRBJ1-1, with D uncertain. Looked up from germline, CDR1 is LNHDA and CDR2 is SQIVND (reference sequence). This CDR3 spans 11 amino acids.

The chain couples TRBV4-1 to TRBJ2-7, with D uncertain. CDR1 and CDR2 (germline): MGHRA, YSYEKL. CDR3 length: 14 residues. V dropped 0 bases and J dropped 2 bases, with 8 bases sitting between them. CDR3 in amino acids: CASSQESLAYEQYF. CDR3 nucleotide sequence: TGCGCCAGCAGCCAAGAATCCTTGGCCTACGAGCAGTACTTC.

V and J are TRBV20-1 and TRBJ2-5; D uncertain. The CDR3 is 13 amino acids. Trimming removed 3 bases from V and 1 base from J, with 9 bases in between. The germline gives CDR1 DFQATT, CDR2 SNEGSKA (reference sequence). The CDR3 loop reads CSARGQTQETQYF. DNA of the CDR3: TGCAGTGCTAGGGGCCAGACCCAAGAGACCCAGTACTTC.

In its sample, this clonotype was seen a few times. The chain recombines TRBV23-1 with TRBJ2-7, with 8 bases fitting TRBD1. TRBV23-1 is treated as an ORF (open reading frame) with a function not yet certain. Losses at the gene ends were 4 bases for V and 2 bases for J; bases not matched to a gene: 4. This CDR3 has 14 amino acids. In DNA, the CDR3 is TGCGCCAGCAGTCCCCAGGGGGCCCCCTACGAGCAGTACGTC. Amino acid sequence: CASSPQGAPYEQYV.

This clonotype appeared a few times. The DNA of the CDR3 is TGTGCCAGCAGTGACGGGGGGCTAGAGAACTATGGCTACACCTTC. Translating gives CASSDGGLENYGYTF. V and J are TRBV25-1 and TRBJ1-2, with TRBD1 as a possible D gene (6 bases). The CDR3 length is 15 residues. Between the trimmed V and J ends, which lost 3 bases and 2 bases, there was a span of 13 bases. CDR1 and CDR2 from the germline V gene are MGHDK and SYGVNS.